The clone carrying this T cell receptor beta chain was seen just once. The same CDR3 arises from other DNA sequences in this sample as well. This sample stems from a study of blood T cell repertoires in COVID-19. TCRdb keeps only in-frame clones here, not all; method: immunoSEQ multiplex PCR. The sample lists around 250,000 clones; 83% were seen once. Germline-derived CDR1 and CDR2 are LNHDA and SQIVND (reference sequence). The CDR3 covers 16 residues. After removal of 4 bases from V and 1 base from J, the junction contained 6 bases not matched to a gene. The sequenced sample consisted of peripheral blood. This TCR was recovered from a man at least 80 years old with acute or convalescent COVID-19. The chain carries TRBV19 and TRBJ2-5; 10 nucleotides agree with TRBD1. CDR3 in DNA: TGTGCCAGTAGTACGCGACAGGGGGCGTCCCAAGAGACCCAGTACTTC. Translating it yields CASSTRQGASQETQYF.